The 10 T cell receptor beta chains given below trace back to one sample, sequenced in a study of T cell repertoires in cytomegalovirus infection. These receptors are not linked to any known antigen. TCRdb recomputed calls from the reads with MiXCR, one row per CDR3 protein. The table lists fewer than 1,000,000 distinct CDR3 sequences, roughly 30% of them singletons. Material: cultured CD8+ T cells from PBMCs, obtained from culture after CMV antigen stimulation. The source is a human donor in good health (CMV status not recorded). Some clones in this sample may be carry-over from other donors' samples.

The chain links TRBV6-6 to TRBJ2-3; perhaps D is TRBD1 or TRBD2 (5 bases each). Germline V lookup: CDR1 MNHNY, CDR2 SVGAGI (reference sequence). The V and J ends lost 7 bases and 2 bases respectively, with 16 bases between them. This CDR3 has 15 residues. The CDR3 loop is CASTPGWGPTDTQYF. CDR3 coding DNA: TGTGCCAGCACGCCAGGTTGGGGACCCACAGATACGCAGTATTTT.

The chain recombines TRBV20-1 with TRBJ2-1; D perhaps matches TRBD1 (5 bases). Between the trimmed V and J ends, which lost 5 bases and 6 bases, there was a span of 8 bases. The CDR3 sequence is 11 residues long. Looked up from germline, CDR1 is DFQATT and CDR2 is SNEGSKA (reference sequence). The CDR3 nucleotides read TGCAGTGCTTACAGGTTCAATGAGCAGTTCTTC. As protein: CSAYRFNEQFF.

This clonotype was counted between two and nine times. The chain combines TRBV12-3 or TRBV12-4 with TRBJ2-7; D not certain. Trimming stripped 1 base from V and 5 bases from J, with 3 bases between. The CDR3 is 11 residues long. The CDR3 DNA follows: TGTGCCAGCAGTTTAGAACACGAGCAGTACTTC. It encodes CASSLEHEQYF.

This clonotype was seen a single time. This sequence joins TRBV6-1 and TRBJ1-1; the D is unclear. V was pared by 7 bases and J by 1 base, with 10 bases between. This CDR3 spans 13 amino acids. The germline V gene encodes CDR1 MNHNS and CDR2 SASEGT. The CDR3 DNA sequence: TGTGCCAGCACAAGGGAATGGAACACTGAAGCTTTCTTT. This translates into CASTREWNTEAFF.

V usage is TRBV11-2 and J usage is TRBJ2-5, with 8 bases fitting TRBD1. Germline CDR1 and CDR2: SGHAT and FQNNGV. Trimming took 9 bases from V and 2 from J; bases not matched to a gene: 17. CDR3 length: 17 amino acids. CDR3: CARSVGGQGLWQETQYF. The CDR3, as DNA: TGTGCCAGGAGCGTCGGAGGACAGGGATTATGGCAAGAGACCCAGTACTTC.

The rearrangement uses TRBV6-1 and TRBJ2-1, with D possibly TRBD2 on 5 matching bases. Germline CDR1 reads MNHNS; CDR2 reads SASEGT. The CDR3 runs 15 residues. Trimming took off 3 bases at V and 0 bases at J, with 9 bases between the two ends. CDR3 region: CASSESRVSYNEQFF. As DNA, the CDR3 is TGTGCCAGCAGTGAGTCGAGGGTCTCCTACAATGAGCAGTTCTTC.

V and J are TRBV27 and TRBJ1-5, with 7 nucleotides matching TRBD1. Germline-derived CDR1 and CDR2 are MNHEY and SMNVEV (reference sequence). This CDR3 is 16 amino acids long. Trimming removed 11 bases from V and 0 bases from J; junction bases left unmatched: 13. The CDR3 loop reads CAGAGTAYNSNQPQHF. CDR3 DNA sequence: TGTGCCGGCGCCGGGACAGCTTACAATAGCAATCAGCCCCAGCATTTT.

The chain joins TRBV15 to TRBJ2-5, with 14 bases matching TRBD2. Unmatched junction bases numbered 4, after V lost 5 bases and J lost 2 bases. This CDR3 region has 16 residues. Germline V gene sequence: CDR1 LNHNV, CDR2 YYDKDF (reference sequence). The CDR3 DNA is TGTGCCACCAGCGGCAGACTAGCGGGGGGGCAAGAGACCCAGTACTTC. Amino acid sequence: CATSGRLAGGQETQYF.

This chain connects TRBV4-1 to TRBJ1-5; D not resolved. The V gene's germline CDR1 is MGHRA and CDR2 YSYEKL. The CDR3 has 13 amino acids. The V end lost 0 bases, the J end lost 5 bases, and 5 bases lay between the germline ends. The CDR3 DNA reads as TGCGCCAGCAGCCAAGAACTAGATCAGCCCCAGCATTTT. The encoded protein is CASSQELDQPQHF.

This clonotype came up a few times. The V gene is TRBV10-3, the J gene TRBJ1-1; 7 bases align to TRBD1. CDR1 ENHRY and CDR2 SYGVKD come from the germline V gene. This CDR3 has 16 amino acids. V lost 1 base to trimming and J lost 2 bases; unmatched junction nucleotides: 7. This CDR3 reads CAISELWDSENTEAFF. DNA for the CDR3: TGTGCCATCAGTGAGTTATGGGACAGCGAAAACACTGAAGCTTTCTTT.